The 20 T cell receptor beta chains in this list originate from one sample, sequenced in a study of T cell repertoires in cytomegalovirus infection. No antigens are known for them. MiXCR, run by TCRdb on the reads, gives a single entry per CDR3 protein. The sample includes roughly 570,000 distinct CDR3 sequences, 40% of them seen just once. The sample was cultured PBMCs, taken from culture after CMV antigen stimulation. The source is a human donor in good health (CMV status not recorded). Some clones in this sample may be carry-over from other donors' samples.

This clonotype has a handful of counts. The chain recombines TRBV6-8 with TRBJ2-5; a possible D gene is TRBD1 (6 bases). CDR3 length: 13 amino acids. Trimming pared 7 bases from V and 1 base from J, leaving 10 bases between. The germline V gene encodes CDR1 MNHGY and CDR2 SAAAGT. CDR3: CASNQGSQETQYF. CDR3 nucleotides: TGTGCCAGCAACCAGGGGAGCCAAGAGACCCAGTACTTC.

The gene calls are TRBV10-3 and TRBJ1-5, with D hard to call. Trimming stripped 2 bases from V and 4 bases from J, with 6 bases between. Germline loops: CDR1 ENHRY, CDR2 SYGVKD. The CDR3 spans 13 residues. The CDR3 region is CAISETSNQPQHF. The CDR3 coding sequence is TGTGCCATCAGTGAGACTAGTAATCAGCCCCAGCATTTT.

The rearrangement links TRBV7-4 to TRBJ1-1; 9 bases are shared with TRBD1. The V segment lost 6 bases and the J segment 3 bases; nucleotides outside the gene matches: 8. The CDR3 length is 15 residues. CDR1 is SGHVT and CDR2 is SQSDAQ in the germline V gene. The CDR3 sequence: CASRDTGTGHTEAFF. The DNA of the CDR3 is TGTGCCAGCAGAGATACCGGGACAGGGCACACTGAAGCTTTCTTT. Full variable domain (missing parts from reference TRBV7-4 and TRBJ1-1): GAGVSQSPRYKVAKRGRDVALRCDSISGHVTLYWYRQTLGQGSEVLTYSQSDAQRDKSGRPSGRFSAERPERSVSTLKIQRTEQGDSAVYLCASRDTGTGHTEAFFGQGTRLTVV.

The chain has TRBV20-1 and TRBJ2-3; perhaps D is TRBD1 or TRBD2 (5 bases each). This CDR3 comprises 16 residues. The V and J ends lost 8 bases and 3 bases respectively, with 24 bases between them. Per germline, CDR1 DFQATT and CDR2 SNEGSKA (reference sequence). CDR3 in amino acids: CSLVWLGEKRTDTQYF. In DNA form, the CDR3 reads TGCAGTCTAGTCTGGTTGGGGGAGAAGCGGACAGATACGCAGTATTTT.

This clonotype occurred a few times. The V gene is TRBV7-6, the J gene TRBJ2-1; no reliable D call. Germline V gene sequence: CDR1 SGHVS, CDR2 FNYEAQ. The CDR3 covers 16 residues. With 5 bases removed from V and 14 bases from J, the gap between germline ends came to 28 bases. The CDR3 DNA is TGTGCCAGCAGCCCAGAAGTAGGGCCTCTTCCGGGTGGAAAGTTCTTC. This sequence encodes CASSPEVGPLPGGKFF.

CDR3 DNA sequence: TGTGCCAGCAGCTCGCCGACAGATGCAACTAATGAAAAACTGTTTTTT. This encodes CASSSPTDATNEKLFF. The gene calls are TRBV7-2 and TRBJ1-4, with TRBD1 as a possible D gene (5 bases). CDR1 is SGHTA, CDR2 FQGNSA, per germline. There are 16 residues in the CDR3. The V end was cut by 4 bases, the J end by 0 bases, with 12 bases between.

The rearrangement uses TRBV7-8 and TRBJ2-2; the D call may be TRBD1 or TRBD2 (5 bases each). The CDR3 extends over 15 amino acids. Germline CDR1 reads SGHVS; CDR2 reads FQNEAQ. Trimming left V 5 bases short and J 6 bases short, with 16 bases between. CDR3 nucleotides: TGTGCCAGCAGCCCCCTGAGGGGAGCGGCCGGGGAGCTGTTTTTT. Translating it yields CASSPLRGAAGELFF. Full variable domain (missing parts from reference TRBV7-8 and TRBJ2-2): GAGVSQSPRYKVAKRGQDVALRCDPISGHVSLFWYQQALGQGPEFLTYFQNEAQLDKSGLPSDRFFAERPEGSVSTLKIQRTQQEDSAVYLCASSPLRGAAGELFFGEGSRLTVL.

This clonotype was seen repeatedly, ten times or more. The chain carries TRBV7-2 and TRBJ2-1, with a weak D call TRBD2 (5 bases). The CDR3 is 15 residues long. Germline V CDR1 and CDR2: SGHTA, FQGNSA. V gave up 6 bases and J gave up 0 bases, with 12 bases separating them. The CDR3: CASSARGSSYNEQFF. DNA for the CDR3: TGTGCCAGCAGTGCACGGGGAAGCTCCTACAATGAGCAGTTCTTC.

CDR3 loop: CASVTSGGRDEQFF. The CDR3 DNA reads as TGTGCCAGTGTGACTAGCGGGGGGCGCGATGAGCAGTTCTTC. This chain links TRBV19 with TRBJ2-1; 13 bases agree with TRBD2. The J segment lost 8 bases and the V segment lost 8 bases, leaving 6 bases of the junction unmatched. CDR1 and CDR2 from the germline V gene are LNHDA and SQIVND (reference sequence). The CDR3 spans 14 residues.

This clonotype was seen repeatedly, ten times or more. The CDR3 loop is CASSFSGGVEQYF. The DNA for the CDR3 is TGTGCCAGCAGCTTCTCGGGCGGAGTCGAGCAGTACTTC. The chain combines TRBV7-2 with TRBJ2-7, with no clear D. This CDR3 spans 13 amino acids. Per the germline V gene, CDR1 is SGHTA and CDR2 is FQGNSA. Trimming stripped 3 bases from V and 6 bases from J, with 12 bases between.

This rearrangement joins TRBV20-1 to TRBJ2-7; 8 positions match TRBD1. This CDR3 region has 14 residues. The germline gives CDR1 DFQATT, CDR2 SNEGSKA (reference sequence). V gave up 1 base and J gave up 0 bases; unmatched junction bases: 2. The CDR3, as DNA: TGCAGTGCTAGAGTACAGGGGGGCTCCTACGAGCAGTACTTC. Protein sequence: CSARVQGGSYEQYF.

The rearrangement links TRBV7-6 to TRBJ1-1, with D tentatively TRBD1 (6 bases). V dropped 5 bases and J dropped 1 base, with 11 bases sitting between them. CDR1 is SGHVS and CDR2 is FNYEAQ in the germline V gene. The CDR3 covers 14 residues. In DNA, the CDR3 is TGTGCCAGCAGCGATCAGGGGACGAACACTGAAGCTTTCTTT. Translation: CASSDQGTNTEAFF.

This sequence joins TRBV4-1 and TRBJ2-3; D tentatively fits TRBD1 or TRBD2 (5 bases each). The CDR3 has 16 amino acids. Germline CDR1 is MGHRA and CDR2 is YSYEKL. Trimming shortened V by 1 base and J by 4 bases, and 15 bases separated the two germline ends. CDR3 in DNA: TGCGCCAGCAGCCAAGTGTTCAGGGAGCGAGCAGATACGCAGTATTTT. Translation: CASSQVFRERADTQYF.

The gene calls are TRBV20-1 and TRBJ1-6, with a possible D match to TRBD1 (5 bases). The CDR3 extends over 16 amino acids. Trimming took 2 bases from V and 7 from J, leaving 18 bases between them. Germline CDR1 is DFQATT and CDR2 is SNEGSKA (reference sequence). CDR3 sequence reads: CSARPYRAGANSPLHF. In DNA, the CDR3 is TGCAGTGCTAGACCGTACCGGGCCGGGGCCAATTCACCCCTCCACTTT.

This clonotype was counted a few times. The CDR3 loop reads CASSSPGQGDSYEQYF. The CDR3 DNA sequence: TGTGCCAGCAGCTCACCGGGACAGGGGGACTCCTACGAGCAGTACTTC. The J gene is TRBJ2-7, the V gene TRBV7-8; TRBD1 agrees at 11 bases. J was trimmed by 0 bases and V by 4 bases; bases with no gene match: 5. The CDR3 covers 16 residues. Germline loops: CDR1 SGHVS, CDR2 FQNEAQ.

This clonotype appeared once. The rearrangement links TRBV7-9 to TRBJ2-7, with D hard to call. Trimming took 3 bases from V and 3 from J, leaving 9 bases between them. The CDR3 sequence is 13 residues long. CDR1 is SEHNR and CDR2 is FQNEAQ in the germline V gene (reference sequence). The CDR3 here is CASSFNIGYEQYF. CDR3 bases: TGTGCCAGCAGCTTCAACATCGGCTACGAGCAGTACTTC. Variable domain in full (rest from reference TRBV7-9 and TRBJ2-7): DTGVSQNPRHKITKRGQNVTFRCDPISEHNRLYWYRQTLGQGPEFLTYFQNEAQLEKSRLLSDRFSAERPKGSFSTLEIQRTEQGDSAMYLCASSFNIGYEQYFGPGTRLTVT.

The rearrangement joins TRBV28 to TRBJ1-5; TRBD1 might be the D (5 bases). In germline, CDR1 is MDHEN, CDR2 SYDVKM. The V and J ends lost 4 bases and 1 base respectively, with 11 bases between them. The CDR3 covers 15 residues. The CDR3 protein is CASSWGFTSNQPQHF. CDR3 coding DNA: TGTGCCAGCAGTTGGGGGTTTACGAGCAATCAGCCCCAGCATTTT.

Only a few counts were recorded for this clonotype. The chain joins TRBV7-2 to TRBJ2-1; D remains unclear. CDR1 and CDR2 from the germline V gene are SGHTA and FQGNSA. Trimming left V 3 bases short and J 9 bases short, with 9 bases between. This CDR3 is built from 12 residues. The DNA for the CDR3 is TGTGCCAGCAGCTTCGACCGTAGTGAGCAGTTCTTC. Translation gives CASSFDRSEQFF.

The CDR3 bases are TGTGCCAGCAGCTCGCCTACAGGGTTTGAAAAACTGTTTTTT. It translates to CASSSPTGFEKLFF. The V call is TRBV5-6, the J call TRBJ1-4; possibly TRBD1 for D (6 bases). Trimming cost V 3 bases and J 7 bases, with 13 bases left between them. The CDR3 is made up of 14 amino acids. Germline loops: CDR1 SGHDT, CDR2 YYEEEE.

The V gene is TRBV7-9, the J gene TRBJ1-5; the match to TRBD1 covers 8 bases. The J segment lost 5 bases and the V segment lost 5 bases, leaving 2 bases of the junction unmatched. Germline values: CDR1 SEHNR, CDR2 FQNEAQ (reference sequence). The CDR3 extends over 13 amino acids. The CDR3 DNA sequence: TGTGCCAGCAGCCAACAGGGGGATCAGCCCCAGCATTTT. Translation gives CASSQQGDQPQHF.